This T cell receptor beta chain was sequenced during a study of T-cell reconstitution after alpha-beta-depleted transplantation in children. General study findings and limits: Several patients had high TCRbeta diversity at day 60; it came from surviving recipient T cells and thymic progenitors. From newly produced T cells came most of the T-cell counts and diversity one year after transplant. At around two months after transplant, the alpha-beta T cells were reportedly derived from several hundred expanded clones that came from non-depleted graft cells.

This sample's TCRbeta library carried unique molecular identifier barcodes. TCRdb analysed the PCR reads with MiXCR anew, one entry per CDR3 protein. Of approximately 250,000 distinct CDR3 sequences listed, around 25% are singletons. The germline gives CDR1 DFQATT, CDR2 SNEGSKA (reference sequence). The germline V and J ends were trimmed by 0 bases and 0 bases, with 24 bases remaining between them. The CDR3 sequence is 20 residues long. A remark on this clonotype: Its antigen is not identified.

The source material was PBMCs, sampled before TCRalphabeta/CD19-depleted stem cell transplant. The origin of this receptor is a girl aged 2 to 10 with Fanconi anemia, due to receive a stem cell transplant. The J gene is TRBJ2-1, the V gene TRBV20-1; TRBD2 is a possible D gene (6 bases). CDR3 bases: TGCAGTGCTAGAGATTACGAGCGGGCCCTGAGGGATAGCTCCTACAATGAGCAGTTCTTC. Translated: CSARDYERALRDSSYNEQFF.